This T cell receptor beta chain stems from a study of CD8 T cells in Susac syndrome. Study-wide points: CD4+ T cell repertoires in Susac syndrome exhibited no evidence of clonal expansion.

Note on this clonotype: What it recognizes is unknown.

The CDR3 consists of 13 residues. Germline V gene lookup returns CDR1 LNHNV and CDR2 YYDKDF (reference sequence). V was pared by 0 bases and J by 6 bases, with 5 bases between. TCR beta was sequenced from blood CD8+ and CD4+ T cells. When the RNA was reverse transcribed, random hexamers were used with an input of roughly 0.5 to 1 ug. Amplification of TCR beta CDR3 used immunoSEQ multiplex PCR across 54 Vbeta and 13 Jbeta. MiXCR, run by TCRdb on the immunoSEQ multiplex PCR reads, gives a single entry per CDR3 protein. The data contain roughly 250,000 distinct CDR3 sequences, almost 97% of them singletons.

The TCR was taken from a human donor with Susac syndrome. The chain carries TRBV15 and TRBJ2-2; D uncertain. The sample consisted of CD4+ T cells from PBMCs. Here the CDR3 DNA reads TGTGCCACCAGCAGAGATTTATCCGGGGAGCTGTTTTTT. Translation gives CATSRDLSGELFF.